This entry lists 28 T cell receptor beta chains sequenced from one sample in a study of T cells in narcolepsy. Sequencing used immunoSEQ multiplex PCR; TCRdb keeps in-frame clones, though not all of them. The sample records roughly 35,000 clones, approximately 80% being singletons. Sequenced sample: memory (CD45RA-) CD4+ T cells from blood. The receptors here all came from a human donor in good health.

The chain carries TRBV6-5 and TRBJ1-6; TRBD1 is a possible D gene (6 bases). V lost 5 bases and J 10 bases, leaving 15 bases between the germline ends. The CDR3 totals 14 residues. Germline-derived CDR1 and CDR2 are MNHEY and SVGAGI. CDR3 protein: CASSPRTVKSPLHF. The CDR3 bases are TGTGCCAGCAGTCCACGGACAGTCAAGTCACCCCTCCACTTT.

This chain uses TRBV6-1 with TRBJ1-5; TRBD1 is a possible D gene (6 bases). The CDR3 runs to 15 residues. Germline values: CDR1 MNHNS, CDR2 SASEGT. Trimming pared 8 bases from V and 1 base from J, leaving 15 bases between. The CDR3 spells CASLAVTGSNQPQHF. The DNA of the CDR3 is TGTGCCAGCCTAGCCGTTACAGGGAGCAATCAGCCCCAGCATTTT.

CDR3 nucleotides: TGTGCCAGCAGTGTAACCCCGGGCAGGGATAACTATGGCTACACCTTC. This encodes CASSVTPGRDNYGYTF. The chain joins TRBV2 to TRBJ1-2; possibly TRBD1 for D (5 bases). The V gene's germline CDR1 is SNHLY and CDR2 FYNNEI. The V end was cut by 4 bases, the J end by 1 base, with 16 bases between. The CDR3 has 16 residues. The whole variable domain, filled in from reference TRBV2 and TRBJ1-2, reads EPEVTQTPSHQVTQMGQEVILRCVPISNHLYFYWYRQILGQKVEFLVSFYNNEISEKSEIFDDQFSVERPDGSNFTLKIRSTKLEDSAMYFCASSVTPGRDNYGYTFGSGTRLTVV.

V usage is TRBV7-2 and J usage is TRBJ2-5, with D possibly TRBD1 on 8 matching bases. Trimming cost V 5 bases and J 4 bases, with 14 bases left between them. Germline V gene sequence: CDR1 SGHTA, CDR2 FQGNSA. This CDR3 comprises 14 residues. The CDR3 is CASSTGGGPETQYF. The CDR3 coding sequence is TGTGCCAGCAGCACAGGGGGGGGACCAGAGACCCAGTACTTC.

The chain links TRBV4-3 to TRBJ2-3; 7 nucleotides agree with TRBD1. CDR1 and CDR2 (germline): LGHNA, YSLEER. Trimming removed 2 bases from V and 1 base from J; junction bases left unmatched: 6. CDR3 size: 16 residues. CDR3 protein: CASSQSGQTGTDTQYF. CDR3 sequence (DNA): TGCGCCAGCAGCCAATCGGGACAGACCGGCACAGATACGCAGTATTTT.

V and J are TRBV9 and TRBJ1-2; perhaps TRBD1 as D (6 bases). Trimming stripped 4 bases from V and 4 bases from J, with 23 bases between. This CDR3 has 17 amino acids. Germline lookup yields CDR1 SGDLS and CDR2 YYNGEE. The CDR3 here is CASSSHEQGSGIYGYTF. CDR3 in DNA: TGTGCCAGCAGCTCACACGAACAGGGTAGCGGGATCTATGGCTACACCTTC.

The chain joins TRBV25-1 to TRBJ1-4; maybe TRBD1 (6 bases). CDR3 size: 14 residues. V shed 6 bases and J shed 9 bases, with 17 bases lying between them. Germline-derived CDR1 and CDR2 are MGHDK and SYGVNS. DNA for the CDR3: TGTGCCAGCAGGACAGGCGACCCTTGGAAAAAACTGTTTTTT. Residues: CASRTGDPWKKLFF.

The DNA of the CDR3 is TGTGCCAGCAGCTTAGCGACCGGTACCGAGACCCAGTACTTC. It codes for CASSLATGTETQYF. The chain couples TRBV7-9 to TRBJ2-5, with unresolved D. In germline, CDR1 is SEHNR, CDR2 FQNEAQ (reference sequence). This CDR3 comprises 14 residues. The V gene lost 0 bases and the J gene lost 5 bases, with 10 bases spanning the gap.

This chain links TRBV6-4 with TRBJ1-1, with D possibly being TRBD1 (5 bases). The germline V gene has CDR1 MRHNA and CDR2 SNTAGT. Trimming pared 0 bases from V and 5 bases from J, leaving 10 bases between. This CDR3 spans 14 amino acids. This chain's CDR3 is CASSDSGRRTEAFF. The DNA for the CDR3 is TGTGCCAGCAGTGACTCGGGGCGTCGGACTGAAGCTTTCTTT.

The chain joins TRBV5-1 to TRBJ2-3; 9 bases map to TRBD1. V lost 3 bases, J lost 2 bases, and 4 bases stayed unmatched. The CDR3 totals 15 residues. Germline CDR1 is SGHRS and CDR2 is YFSETQ. The CDR3 DNA reads TGCGCCAGCAGCTGGGGGGACAGGGACACAGATACGCAGTATTTT. Amino acid sequence: CASSWGDRDTDTQYF.

V and J are TRBV21-1 and TRBJ2-1. TRBV21-1 is listed as a pseudogene. This CDR3 has 15 amino acids. The CDR3 coding sequence is TGTGCCAGCAGCCCCAAGGGGAGCTCCTACAATGAGCAGTTCTTC. This codes for CASSPKGSSYNEQFF.

The CDR3: CASSPWAIKNTEAFF. The CDR3 DNA is TGTGCCAGCAGCCCGTGGGCGATCAAAAACACTGAAGCTTTCTTT. The chain combines TRBV5-5 with TRBJ1-1; D remains unclear. The CDR3 runs 15 residues. The V end lost 4 bases, the J end lost 2 bases, and 15 bases lay between the germline ends. The germline V gene encodes CDR1 SGHKS and CDR2 YYEKEE (reference sequence).

This rearrangement joins TRBV18 to TRBJ1-3; no clear D gene. The CDR3 has 14 amino acids. Trimming stripped 5 bases from V and 0 bases from J, with 8 bases between. Looked up from germline, CDR1 is KGHSH and CDR2 is LQKENI. CDR3 sequence (DNA): TGTGCCAGCTCAGCTGACAACTCTGGAAACACCATATATTTT. Encoded protein: CASSADNSGNTIYF.

This clone was found once. This chain links TRBV7-9 with TRBJ2-7; D may be TRBD2 (5 bases). CDR1 is SEHNR and CDR2 is FQNEAQ in the germline V gene (reference sequence). Trimming stripped 1 base from V and 6 bases from J, with 10 bases between. The CDR3 covers 13 residues. CDR3 amino acids: CASSLVERFEQYF. The CDR3 DNA reads as TGTGCCAGCAGCTTAGTGGAGCGGTTCGAGCAGTACTTC.

V is TRBV7-8 and J is TRBJ2-1; perhaps TRBD2 as D (7 bases). Germline V gene lookup returns CDR1 SGHVS and CDR2 FQNEAQ. The CDR3 extends over 16 amino acids. Trimming took 0 bases from V and 4 from J, leaving 13 bases between them. The CDR3 DNA reads as TGTGCCAGCAGCTTAGCCTCGGGGGGCGGATACAATGAGCAGTTCTTC. Translation: CASSLASGGGYNEQFF.

The chain combines TRBV5-4 with TRBJ2-3, with D hard to call. Trimming cost V 5 bases and J 2 bases, with 15 bases left between them. CDR1 and CDR2 from the germline V gene are SGHNT and YYREEE (reference sequence). CDR3 length: 15 residues. The CDR3 loop is CASSRGLDLTDTQYF. In DNA form, the CDR3 reads TGTGCCAGCAGTCGCGGCTTGGACCTCACAGATACGCAGTATTTT. Supplemented by reference TRBV5-4 and TRBJ2-3, the full variable domain reads ETGVTQSPTHLIKTRGQQVTLRCSSQSGHNTVSWYQQALGQGPQFIFQYYREEENGRGNFPPRFSGLQFPNYSSELNVNALELDDSALYLCASSRGLDLTDTQYFGPGTRLTVL.

The CDR3 spells CASSQSRGGNTIYF. DNA of the CDR3: TGTGCCAGCAGCCAATCTCGAGGGGGAAACACCATATATTTT. The V gene is TRBV14, the J gene TRBJ1-3; no reliable D call. The germline CDR1 and CDR2 sequences are SGHDN and FVKESK. This CDR3 spans 14 amino acids. V lost 2 bases and J 4 bases, leaving 9 bases between the germline ends.

The rearrangement joins TRBV5-1 to TRBJ2-5; D is unclear. V was clipped by 1 base and J by 5 bases, with 15 bases between them. Looked up from germline, CDR1 is SGHRS and CDR2 is YFSETQ. The CDR3 is 15 residues long. Here the CDR3 reads CASSLLAGQGETQYF. The CDR3 DNA reads as TGCGCCAGCAGCTTGTTAGCAGGCCAAGGGGAGACCCAGTACTTC. The full variable domain, in which reference TRBV5-1 and TRBJ2-5 provide the parts outside the CDR3, is KAGVTQTPRYLIKTRGQQVTLSCSPISGHRSVSWYQQTPGQGLQFLFEYFSETQRNKGNFPGRFSGRQFSNSRSEMNVSTLELGDSALYLCASSLLAGQGETQYFGPGTRLLVL.

The V and J genes are TRBV28 and TRBJ2-1; D not resolved. The CDR3 has 17 amino acids. The germline V gene encodes CDR1 MDHEN and CDR2 SYDVKM. V shed 3 bases and J shed 0 bases, with 15 bases lying between them. The CDR3 nucleotides read TGTGCCAGCAGTTTTTGGGCAAACTCCCGCTCCTACAATGAGCAGTTCTTC. Its translation is CASSFWANSRSYNEQFF.

The CDR3, as DNA: TGTGCCACCCGACGGGAGGGCCTAGCCCCTAGGCTTTACGAGCAGTACTTC. It is translated as CATRREGLAPRLYEQYF. J is TRBJ2-7 and V is TRBV28; 8 positions match TRBD2. With V trimmed by 10 bases and J by 4 bases, 21 bases remained unmatched. CDR1 is MDHEN, CDR2 SYDVKM, per germline. CDR3 size: 17 residues.

The V gene is TRBV6-1, the J gene TRBJ2-7; D uncertain. CDR1 is MNHNS, CDR2 SASEGT, per germline. This CDR3 comprises 16 residues. Trimming removed 3 bases from V and 2 bases from J, with 17 bases in between. This CDR3 reads CASSEGWAGPPYEQYF. For the CDR3, the DNA is TGTGCCAGCAGTGAGGGGTGGGCAGGACCCCCCTACGAGCAGTACTTC.

The rearrangement joins TRBV7-2 to TRBJ2-7; no clear D gene. V lost 1 base and J 11 bases, leaving 21 bases between the germline ends. The CDR3 has 15 amino acids. Germline-derived CDR1 and CDR2 are SGHTA and FQGNSA. CDR3 residues: CASSLGVGQTFREYF. The CDR3 coding sequence is TGTGCCAGCAGCTTAGGTGTAGGCCAGACCTTCCGGGAGTACTTC.

This chain joins TRBV29-1 and TRBJ1-1, with D unresolved. The V end lost 5 bases, the J end lost 0 bases, and 7 bases lay between the germline ends. This CDR3 is built from 12 residues. From germline, CDR1 is SQVTM and CDR2 ANQGSEA. The CDR3 coding sequence is TGCAGCGTTCAGGCGATGAACACTGAAGCTTTCTTT. It codes for CSVQAMNTEAFF.

This clone was counted a single time. The genes are TRBV18 and TRBJ2-7; maybe TRBD1 (7 bases). CDR1 and CDR2 from the germline V gene are KGHSH and LQKENI. The CDR3 sequence is 14 residues long. V was pared by 0 bases and J by 6 bases, with 12 bases between. The chain's CDR3 is CASSPPEGAVEQYF. The CDR3 DNA reads TGTGCCAGCTCACCACCGGAGGGGGCGGTCGAGCAGTACTTC.

The CDR3 spells CASSPPGGNEQYF. The CDR3 nucleotides are TGTGCCAGCTCACCACCGGGAGGTAACGAGCAGTACTTC. The chain uses TRBV18 and TRBJ2-7; D may be TRBD2 (6 bases). This CDR3 is built from 13 residues. Germline loops: CDR1 KGHSH, CDR2 LQKENI. Between the trimmed V and J ends, which lost 0 bases and 5 bases, there was a span of 8 bases.

This clone is a singleton in its sample. The V gene is TRBV19, the J gene TRBJ2-2; D remains ambiguous. The CDR3 is 12 amino acids. Trimming removed 4 bases from V and 4 bases from J, with 4 bases in between. Germline lookup yields CDR1 LNHDA and CDR2 SQIVND (reference sequence). CDR3 loop: CASSSLTGELFF. CDR3 nucleotide sequence: TGTGCCAGTAGTAGTCTCACCGGGGAGCTGTTTTTT.

This clone was seen only a few times. V gene TRBV5-1 combines with J gene TRBJ1-4; 8 bases agree with TRBD1. The germline V gene has CDR1 SGHRS and CDR2 YFSETQ. This CDR3 has 13 amino acids. V shed 5 bases, J shed 8 bases, and the junction held 5 bases outside the gene matches. The CDR3 spells CASRQGAGEKLFF. The CDR3 DNA sequence: TGCGCCAGCAGGCAGGGGGCTGGAGAAAAACTGTTTTTT.

V gene TRBV2 combines with J gene TRBJ2-4; D is tentatively TRBD1 or TRBD2 (6 bases each). Germline V gene sequence: CDR1 SNHLY, CDR2 FYNNEI. V shed 8 bases and J shed 2 bases, with 13 bases lying between them. This CDR3 is 14 amino acids long. The CDR3 sequence: CASQEGGTKNIQYF. The CDR3 DNA reads as TGTGCCAGCCAGGAGGGGGGTACCAAAAACATTCAGTACTTC.